This is a list of T cell receptor beta chains from one sample in a study of OX40 agonist ivuxolimab in advanced cancers. Sequencing was performed with immunoSEQ multiplex PCR; in TCRdb, only in-frame clones are kept and a portion is missing. The sample holds tens of thousands of clones, around 77% seen once. Sequenced material: CD4+ or CD8+ T cells sorted from blood, taken in a trial of the OX40 agonist ivuxolimab. All receptors derive from an adult with an advanced solid tumor such as melanoma, head and neck, liver or kidney cancer. CDR3s include the opening cysteine and the closing phenylalanine or tryptophan. D genes are given only for firm matches. Clone size is not always given. Where it is, it says once, few, many or a class for expanded clones.

V gene	J gene	D gene	clone size	CDR3 DNA	CDR3 protein
TRBV2	TRBJ1-4	TRBD1	.	TGTGCCAGCAGTGAATACGGGACAGGGACCCCTAAACTGTTTTTT	CASSEYGTGTPKLFF
TRBV27	TRBJ2-7	.	.	TGTGCCAGCGCTAAGGAGGGCCCCTACGAGCAGTACTTC	CASAKEGPYEQYF
TRBV4-2	TRBJ1-1	.	many	TGTGCCAGCAGCCATTCGGGCACTACCAGATCTACCGAAGCTTTCTTT	CASSHSGTTRSTEAFF
TRBV7-9	TRBJ1-1	.	.	TGTGCCAGCAGCTTAGTTGAGGCAGCGAACACTGAAGCTTTCTTT	CASSLVEAANTEAFF
TRBV28	TRBJ1-5	.	.	TGTGCCATCCAAGACAGATTCAATCAGCCCCAGCATTTT	CAIQDRFNQPQHF
TRBV7-9	TRBJ2-3	.	.	TGTGCCAGCAGCTTAAGGTCGTTGGGGGTCGGGTCAGATACGCAGTATTTT	CASSLRSLGVGSDTQYF
TRBV28	TRBJ1-5	.	.	TGTGCCAGCAGTCCAAGGGGCACAAATCAGCCCCAGCATTTT	CASSPRGTNQPQHF
TRBV6-1	TRBJ1-1	.	.	TGTGCCAGCAGTGATGGTTGGGGCCGGGCGGACACTGAAGCTTTCTTT	CASSDGWGRADTEAFF
TRBV19	TRBJ1-5	TRBD1	few	TGTGCCAGTAGTATGGCAGGGGGCTCTTATCAGCCCCAGCATTTT	CASSMAGGSYQPQHF
TRBV11-1	TRBJ2-3	TRBD2	.	TGTGCCAGCAGCTTAGGGACTAGCGGTAGCACAGATACGCAGTATTTT	CASSLGTSGSTDTQYF
TRBV25-1	TRBJ1-2	TRBD1	.	TGTGCCAGCAGTGATAACTCCCCCGGGACAGGATTCTATGGCTACACCTTC	CASSDNSPGTGFYGYTF
TRBV28	TRBJ1-1	TRBD1	.	TGTGCCAGCAGTCAGGGGGGAGGGGACACTGAAGCTTTCTTT	CASSQGGGDTEAFF
TRBV2	TRBJ2-1	.	.	TGTGCCAGCAGATTGGGCCAGTACAATGAGCAGTTCTTC	CASRLGQYNEQFF
TRBV5-1	TRBJ1-2	TRBD1	.	TGCGCCAGCAGCGCCGACAGGGGGCGGGAAAATGGCTACACCTTC	CASSADRGRENGYTF
TRBV6-5	TRBJ1-5	.	once	TGTGCCAGCAGTGTATATAGCAATCAGCCCCAGCATTTT	CASSVYSNQPQHF
TRBV18	TRBJ2-5	TRBD1	.	TGTGCCAGCCGGGACAGGGGCCCGGAGACCCAGTACTTC	CASRDRGPETQYF
TRBV11-2	TRBJ1-2	.	.	TGTGCCAGCAGCTCCTCCCCAAACTATGGCTACACCTTC	CASSSSPNYGYTF
TRBV5-1	TRBJ1-1	.	.	TGCGCCAGCAGCTTGTCGGCTGTGAACACTGAAGCTTTCTTT	CASSLSAVNTEAFF
TRBV30	TRBJ2-3	.	.	TGTGCCGGGACTAGCACAGATACGCAGTATTTT	CAGTSTDTQYF
TRBV10-3	TRBJ2-7	TRBD1	.	TGTGCCATCAGGGCTACAGGGGGCTCCTACGAGCAGTACTTC	CAIRATGGSYEQYF